This passage covers 23 T cell receptor beta chains from one sample sequenced in a study of radiation and T cells in renal cell carcinoma. Generated by immunoSEQ multiplex PCR, the TCRdb table keeps only in-frame clones and is missing some. Among some 97,000 clones listed, 80% to 90% were seen once. Stated time point: blood 4 weeks post-SBRT, at nephrectomy. Specified treatment: 15 Gy SBRT to primary tumor, nephrectomy 4 weeks later. Sequenced here: blood, sampled from a patient whose treatment included radiotherapy and nephrectomy. The origin of the receptors is a man aged 60 to 69 with renal cell carcinoma.

The CDR3 nucleotides read TGTGCCAGTAGGCCCGGGCGGGCCTCAGCGGGAGAAGGCAGTAGAGATACGCAGTATTTT. This sequence encodes CASRPGRASAGEGSRDTQYF. J is TRBJ2-3 and V is TRBV19, with TRBD2 matching over 8 bases. CDR3 size: 20 residues. Germline CDR1 is LNHDA and CDR2 is SQIVND (reference sequence). Trimming at V came to 6 bases and at J to 5 bases, leaving 25 bases not matched to a gene. Looking up the rest from reference TRBV19 and TRBJ2-3 gives the full variable domain: DGGITQSPKYLFRKEGQNVTLSCEQNLNHDAMYWYRQDPGQGLRLIYYSQIVNDFQKGDIAEGYSVSREKKESFPLTVTSAQKNPTAFYLCASRPGRASAGEGSRDTQYFGPGTRLTVL.

The chain carries TRBV5-8 and TRBJ2-5, with D possibly being TRBD2 (6 bases). The CDR3 loop spans 12 amino acids. CDR1 is SGHTS, CDR2 YDEGEE, per germline. The V gene lost 6 bases and the J gene lost 10 bases, with 16 bases spanning the gap. The chain's CDR3 is CASNPVVGLQYF. Written as DNA, the CDR3 is TGTGCCAGCAACCCCGTTGTGGGACTCCAGTACTTC.

V is TRBV9 and J is TRBJ1-2; maybe TRBD1 (6 bases). Germline values: CDR1 SGDLS, CDR2 YYNGEE. This CDR3 has 13 residues. V was clipped by 1 base and J by 8 bases, with 12 bases between them. The CDR3 protein is CASSVRPGEGYTF. CDR3 DNA: TGTGCCAGCAGCGTAAGGCCAGGGGAAGGCTACACCTTC.

V gene TRBV14 combines with J gene TRBJ1-6; tentatively, D is TRBD1 (6 bases). The CDR3 is 19 amino acids. V lost 4 bases, J lost 5 bases, and 24 bases lay in between. Germline V gene data show CDR1 as SGHDN and CDR2 as FVKESK. In DNA form, the CDR3 reads TGTGCCAGCAGCCCCACGGTGGCCCGTACAGGGTCGGATAATTCACCCCTCCACTTT. Translated: CASSPTVARTGSDNSPLHF.

V is TRBV5-1 and J is TRBJ2-3, with 8 bases fitting TRBD2. There are 16 residues in the CDR3. After removal of 9 bases from V and 6 bases from J, the junction contained 18 bases not matched to a gene. Germline assignment: CDR1 SGHRS and CDR2 YFSETQ. For the CDR3, the DNA is TGCGCCACTACAGAGGAACCCGGACTAGCAGCCGATACGCAGTATTTT. Translation: CATTEEPGLAADTQYF.

This clone was observed a few times. This chain links TRBV28 with TRBJ1-2; no clear D gene. Per the germline V gene, CDR1 is MDHEN and CDR2 is SYDVKM. The CDR3 has 14 amino acids. V was trimmed by 2 bases and J by 4 bases, leaving 11 bases between them. CDR3 protein: CASSLPGRIYGYTF. As DNA, the CDR3 is TGTGCCAGCAGTTTACCAGGACGGATCTATGGCTACACCTTC.

This clone came up once. The chain has TRBV6-5 and TRBJ2-7; perhaps TRBD2 as D (5 bases). This CDR3 has 13 amino acids. CDR1 is MNHEY and CDR2 is SVGAGI in the germline V gene. Trimming removed 0 bases at V and 3 bases at J, with 6 bases between. The CDR3 nucleotides are TGTGCCAGCAGTTACTCGGGAGTCTACGAGCAGTACTTC. Translated: CASSYSGVYEQYF.

CDR3 region: CASSPPATNEKLFF. CDR3 in DNA: TGTGCCAGCTCACCTCCCGCAACTAATGAAAAACTGTTTTTT. The rearrangement joins TRBV18 to TRBJ1-4, with unresolved D. V was pared by 3 bases and J by 0 bases, with 5 bases between. This CDR3 has 14 residues. The germline CDR1 and CDR2 sequences are KGHSH and LQKENI.

The chain couples TRBV15 to TRBJ1-4; D ambiguous. Germline lookup yields CDR1 LNHNV and CDR2 YYDKDF (reference sequence). The CDR3 contains 17 residues. V was pared by 3 bases and J by 0 bases, with 14 bases between. Here the CDR3 DNA reads TGTGCCACCAGCAGCTGGCGTGATCCAGCAACTAATGAAAAACTGTTTTTT. It yields the protein CATSSWRDPATNEKLFF.

This chain links TRBV7-9 with TRBJ2-7; 7 bases agree with TRBD2. The germline V gene encodes CDR1 SEHNR and CDR2 FQNEAQ (reference sequence). Losses at the gene ends were 0 bases for V and 4 bases for J; bases not matched to a gene: 3. CDR3 size: 14 residues. The CDR3 region has the DNA TGTGCCAGCAGCTTAGCGAGGCGGGGGTACGAGCAGTACTTC. Its translation: CASSLARRGYEQYF.

V is TRBV28 and J is TRBJ2-7; tentatively, D is TRBD1 or TRBD2 (5 bases each). The CDR3 runs 16 residues. Germline-derived CDR1 and CDR2 are MDHEN and SYDVKM. V was clipped by 5 bases and J by 3 bases, with 20 bases between them. The CDR3 spells CASSPKRGPSFYEQYF. CDR3 sequence (DNA): TGTGCCAGCAGTCCCAAGAGGGGTCCTTCATTCTACGAGCAGTACTTC.

The chain carries TRBV29-1 and TRBJ2-7; the match to TRBD1 covers 8 bases. This CDR3 spans 15 amino acids. J was trimmed by 2 bases and V by 0 bases; bases with no gene match: 6. The germline V gene has CDR1 SQVTM and CDR2 ANQGSEA. The CDR3 is CSVEEGTGRPYEQYF. The CDR3 DNA reads TGCAGCGTTGAAGAGGGGACAGGCCGTCCCTACGAGCAGTACTTC.

In its sample, this clone was seen a few times. The chain recombines TRBV9 with TRBJ2-1; D may be TRBD2 (5 bases). The germline CDR1 and CDR2 sequences are SGDLS and YYNGEE. The germline V and J ends were trimmed by 0 bases and 6 bases, with 13 bases remaining between them. CDR3 length: 15 residues. The CDR3 reads CASSVGFGIGNEQFF. For the CDR3, the DNA is TGTGCCAGCAGCGTAGGGTTCGGGATCGGCAATGAGCAGTTCTTC.

The chain links TRBV28 to TRBJ2-7, with 8 bases identical to TRBD1. V shed 6 bases, J shed 0 bases, and the junction held 10 bases outside the gene matches. Germline values: CDR1 MDHEN, CDR2 SYDVKM. The CDR3 has 16 residues. In DNA form, the CDR3 reads TGTGCCAGCAGCCAGGGACAGGTTAGCCCCTCCTACGAGCAGTACTTC. Translating gives CASSQGQVSPSYEQYF. Full variable domain (rest looked up from reference TRBV28 and TRBJ2-7): DVKVTQSSRYLVKRTGEKVFLECVQDMDHENMFWYRQDPGLGLRLIYFSYDVKMKEKGDIPEGYSVSREKKERFSLILESASTNQTSMYLCASSQGQVSPSYEQYFGPGTRLTVT.

This chain uses TRBV28 with TRBJ2-1; D is ambiguous. This CDR3 region has 15 residues. Germline assignment: CDR1 MDHEN and CDR2 SYDVKM. V lost 4 bases, J lost 3 bases, and 13 bases lay in between. The CDR3 DNA is TGTGCCAGCAGTTCAAACCGGGCCTTCTACAATGAGCAGTTCTTC. Amino acid sequence: CASSSNRAFYNEQFF.

This sequence joins TRBV10-3 and TRBJ2-5; D is perhaps TRBD2 (5 bases). Germline V gene sequence: CDR1 ENHRY, CDR2 SYGVKD. The CDR3 consists of 18 residues. Deletions cut 0 bases from V and 2 bases from J, with 19 bases between. DNA of the CDR3: TGTGCCATCAGTGAGTCGATTTCCGGGGTGGGGAAACAAGAGACCCAGTACTTC. Protein product: CAISESISGVGKQETQYF.

V and J are TRBV5-4 and TRBJ1-5; 10 bases fit TRBD1. The CDR3 has 15 residues. CDR1 SGHNT and CDR2 YYREEE come from the germline V gene (reference sequence). Trimming at V came to 5 bases and at J to 1 base, leaving 3 bases not matched to a gene. CDR3 DNA sequence: TGTGCCAGCAGGGGGGACAGGGGAAGCAATCAGCCCCAGCATTTT. Translated, it gives CASRGDRGSNQPQHF.

In this sample, this clone turned up a few times. The rearrangement joins TRBV10-3 to TRBJ2-2, with unresolved D. Germline loops: CDR1 ENHRY, CDR2 SYGVKD. The CDR3 is 12 amino acids. Trimming shortened V by 4 bases and J by 6 bases, and 6 bases separated the two germline ends. The CDR3 is CAISGSPGELFF. The CDR3 bases are TGTGCCATCAGTGGTTCTCCCGGGGAGCTGTTTTTT.

This rearrangement joins TRBV4-1 to TRBJ2-5; TRBD2 agrees at 7 bases. The CDR3 covers 17 residues. The germline gives CDR1 MGHRA, CDR2 YSYEKL. V shed 4 bases, J shed 9 bases, and the junction held 20 bases outside the gene matches. Written as DNA, the CDR3 is TGCGCCAGCAGCCGATTTCCGGGACTATCCCAACTGTTGGCCCAGTACTTC. Protein sequence: CASSRFPGLSQLLAQYF.

This chain joins TRBV7-9 and TRBJ2-7; D gene ambiguous. Germline-derived CDR1 and CDR2 are SEHNR and FQNEAQ (reference sequence). The CDR3 is 15 residues long. The germline V and J ends were trimmed by 0 bases and 2 bases, with 11 bases remaining between them. The CDR3 DNA reads as TGTGCCAGCAGCTTAGCCGGTACAATCCCCTACGAGCAGTACTTC. Its protein product is CASSLAGTIPYEQYF.

CDR3 residues: CATSRDREYNQPQHF. The CDR3, as DNA: TGTGCCACCAGCAGAGATCGCGAGTACAATCAGCCCCAGCATTTT. The chain has TRBV15 and TRBJ1-5; D unclear. The CDR3 has 15 residues. Looked up from germline, CDR1 is LNHNV and CDR2 is YYDKDF (reference sequence). V lost 0 bases, J lost 3 bases, and 9 bases lay in between.

V and J are TRBV5-1 and TRBJ2-7; 9 bases align to TRBD2. The CDR3 is made up of 15 amino acids. J was trimmed by 0 bases and V by 3 bases; bases with no gene match: 4. Germline loops: CDR1 SGHRS, CDR2 YFSETQ. CDR3 protein: CASSWTSDSSYEQYF. CDR3 nucleotides: TGCGCCAGCAGCTGGACTAGCGATAGCTCCTACGAGCAGTACTTC.

This sequence joins TRBV5-1 and TRBJ2-7, with D hard to call. V lost 0 bases to trimming and J lost 2 bases, with 9 bases between them. CDR1 and CDR2 from the germline V gene are SGHRS and YFSETQ. The CDR3 consists of 14 residues. The CDR3, as DNA: TGCGCCAGCAGCTTGGATGTAGTCGCCTACGAGCAGTACTTC. It encodes CASSLDVVAYEQYF.